The sample holds a few counts of the clone carrying this T cell receptor beta chain. Antigen unknown. The data were taken from a study of identical twins. Regarding the study as a whole: Models predicted too little out-of-frame TCR alpha sharing in monozygotic twins. It was cross-sectional statistical analysis, not following the same donors, that the conclusions relied on. Those out-of-frame alpha sequences shared by twins showed an excess of low generation probability.

This CDR3 is built from 14 residues. Germline V CDR1 and CDR2: DFQATT, SNEGSKA (reference sequence). With V trimmed by 6 bases and J by 4 bases, 9 bases remained unmatched. Unique molecular identifiers were present on the cDNA, which also gained a universal primer site by template switching. From the 5' RACE reads, TCRdb called clonotypes with MiXCR, one entry per CDR3 protein. There are 450,000 to 650,000 distinct CDR3 sequences in the sample; approximately 14% occur only once, and around 0.4% lies in the top ten. Separately, the same data were catalogued under a study of yellow fever vaccine responses in identical twins.

The V and J genes are TRBV20-1 and TRBJ2-1, with 7 nucleotides matching TRBD2. Sequenced input: CD4+ T cells sorted from blood. The sequence was collected from a woman aged 18-30 years in good health. This CDR3 is CSAPGTKVYNEQFF. In DNA form, the CDR3 reads TGCAGTGCCCCCGGGACTAAGGTATACAATGAGCAGTTCTTC.